The 13 T cell receptor beta chains reported below all come from one sample, sequenced in a study of T-cell reconstitution after alpha-beta-depleted transplantation in children. Unique molecular identifiers were used to barcode this TCRbeta library. TCRdb used MiXCR to reprocess the PCR reads, holding one entry per CDR3 protein. The profile shows a few hundred thousand distinct CDR3 sequences, 10% to 15% of them singletons. This material consisted of PBMCs, mostly from graft donor cells, taken 360 days after TCRalphabeta/CD19-depleted stem cell transplant. These receptors were obtained from a male patient between 5 and 17 years old who had a stem cell transplant for acute myeloid leukemia, so the T cells may come from the graft donor.

This chain uses TRBV12-3 or TRBV12-4 with TRBJ2-4; D unclear. V dropped 2 bases and J dropped 0 bases, with 11 bases sitting between them. The length of the CDR3 is 16 residues. The CDR3: CASSLRVLLAKNIQYF. The CDR3 DNA follows: TGTGCCAGCAGTTTAAGGGTTCTACTAGCCAAAAACATTCAGTACTTC.

This clonotype was recorded many times. The chain's CDR3 is CASSTTRQPGANVLTF. The CDR3 region has the DNA TGCGCCAGCAGCACAACCCGTCAGCCTGGGGCCAACGTCCTGACTTTC. This chain links TRBV4-3 with TRBJ2-6; no definite D call. Trimming took off 5 bases at V and 2 bases at J, with 13 bases between the two ends. The CDR3 is made up of 16 amino acids. The germline gives CDR1 LGHNA, CDR2 YSLEER.

This clonotype was counted many times. V is TRBV28 and J is TRBJ2-7, with 9 bases lining up with TRBD2. Trimming at V came to 6 bases and at J to 4 bases, leaving 13 bases not matched to a gene. The CDR3 runs 16 residues. CDR1 is MDHEN and CDR2 is SYDVKM in the germline V gene. The CDR3 coding sequence is TGTGCCAGCAGCCCCCCGATTAGCGGGAGAACTTACGAGCAGTACTTC. Encoded protein: CASSPPISGRTYEQYF.

The rearrangement links TRBV20-1 to TRBJ2-5, with 9 bases lining up with TRBD2. The CDR3 extends over 16 amino acids. CDR1 DFQATT and CDR2 SNEGSKA come from the germline V gene (reference sequence). Trimming removed 5 bases from V and 1 base from J; junction bases left unmatched: 11. The CDR3 here is CSARKLPSGIQETQYF. Written as DNA, the CDR3 is TGCAGTGCTCGAAAGTTGCCTAGCGGGATCCAAGAGACCCAGTACTTC.

The chain employs TRBV6-1 and TRBJ2-1, with TRBD2 identical over 13 bases. Germline CDR1 reads MNHNS; CDR2 reads SASEGT. This CDR3 is built from 19 residues. J gave up 4 bases and V 7 bases, and 16 bases lay outside the gene matches. Here the CDR3 DNA reads TGTGCCAGCACCGGGAGGGCCGGGACTAGCGGGACCAGGTACAATGAGCAGTTCTTC. As protein: CASTGRAGTSGTRYNEQFF.

This clonotype has ten or more counts. The gene calls are TRBV5-1 and TRBJ2-1, with D perhaps TRBD1 (6 bases). V was shortened by 4 bases and J by 7 bases, with 27 bases between the two germline ends. The CDR3 extends over 18 amino acids. CDR1 is SGHRS and CDR2 is YFSETQ in the germline V gene. The CDR3 here is CASSQDLRDIYRQNEQFF. The CDR3 bases are TGCGCCAGCAGCCAGGATCTCCGGGACATTTATAGACAGAATGAGCAGTTCTTC.

This clonotype was observed at least ten times. This chain joins TRBV29-1 and TRBJ2-7; D is undetermined. Germline CDR1 and CDR2: SQVTM and ANQGSEA. With 5 bases removed from V and 3 bases from J, the gap between germline ends came to 11 bases. This CDR3 contains 12 residues. The CDR3 loop reads CSVRGPGYEQYF. DNA for the CDR3: TGCAGCGTTAGAGGACCGGGCTACGAGCAGTACTTC.

This clonotype was seen a few times. The chain uses TRBV20-1 and TRBJ2-3; D possibly corresponds to TRBD2 (6 bases). The CDR3 extends over 12 amino acids. V lost 6 bases and J lost 2, with 9 bases in between. In germline, CDR1 is DFQATT, CDR2 SNEGSKA (reference sequence). For the CDR3, the DNA is TGCAGTGCGGCGGGACCCACAGATACGCAGTATTTT. Translated, it gives CSAAGPTDTQYF.

The table lists this clonotype with many counts. This CDR3 reads CASTPRGQRGTGELFF. The DNA of the CDR3 is TGTGCCAGCACCCCGAGGGGGCAAAGGGGCACCGGGGAGCTGTTTTTT. The chain links TRBV6-5 to TRBJ2-2; 7 nucleotides agree with TRBD1. The trim removed 7 bases at V and 4 bases at J, leaving 12 bases unmatched. Germline V gene sequence: CDR1 MNHEY, CDR2 SVGAGI. CDR3 size: 16 residues.

The chain combines TRBV20-1 with TRBJ2-1, with D perhaps TRBD2 (6 bases). Per the germline V gene, CDR1 is DFQATT and CDR2 is SNEGSKA (reference sequence). Trimming took 5 bases from V and 6 from J, leaving 20 bases between them. The CDR3 is made up of 15 amino acids. CDR3 in DNA: TGCAGTGCTCCCCGACTAGATCTCCTCCTCAATGAGCAGTTCTTC. Residues: CSAPRLDLLLNEQFF.

The chain combines TRBV29-1 with TRBJ1-1; 8 nucleotides line up with TRBD1. CDR3 length: 14 amino acids. With 2 bases clipped from V and 6 bases from J, the junction kept 8 bases outside the gene matches. Looked up from germline, CDR1 is SQVTM and CDR2 is ANQGSEA. This CDR3 reads CSVEMRQGKAEAFF. DNA for the CDR3: TGCAGCGTTGAAATGCGACAGGGGAAGGCTGAAGCTTTCTTT.

This clonotype showed up just a few times. The rearrangement joins TRBV28 to TRBJ1-1; unclear D gene. CDR1 and CDR2 (germline): MDHEN, SYDVKM. Trimming removed 2 bases from V and 0 bases from J, with 7 bases in between. The CDR3 has 14 residues. The CDR3 nucleotides read TGTGCCAGCAGTTTAAGGGCCATGAACACTGAAGCTTTCTTT. This gives the protein CASSLRAMNTEAFF.

This rearrangement joins TRBV10-3 to TRBJ2-3, with 14 bases aligning to TRBD2. Germline V gene data show CDR1 as ENHRY and CDR2 as SYGVKD. V gave up 5 bases and J gave up 5 bases; unmatched junction bases: 6. The CDR3 is made up of 16 amino acids. CDR3 sequence (DNA): TGTGCCATCAGTCCTTCGGGACTAGCGGGAGAAGATACGCAGTATTTT. It translates to CAISPSGLAGEDTQYF.